This entry lists 30 T cell receptor beta chains sequenced from one sample in a study of blood T cell repertoires in COVID-19. The assay was immunoSEQ multiplex PCR, and TCRdb's table has in-frame clones only and misses some. The sample yields approximately 61,000 clones, around 77% seen once. The source material was peripheral blood. These receptors originate from a man aged 80 or over with active or convalescent COVID-19.

This clone appeared a single time. The chain carries TRBV6-4 and TRBJ2-5; TRBD2 is a possible D gene (6 bases). CDR1 MRHNA and CDR2 SNTAGT come from the germline V gene. Trimming removed 8 bases from V and 5 bases from J, with 15 bases in between. The CDR3 loop spans 13 amino acids. CDR3 residues: CASAAGTYETQYF. The CDR3 DNA reads as TGTGCCAGCGCCGCAGGGACTTATGAGACCCAGTACTTC.

This chain links TRBV5-1 with TRBJ2-2, with 7 bases fitting TRBD1. Germline V gene sequence: CDR1 SGHRS, CDR2 YFSETQ. Germline trimming cut 4 bases from V and 6 bases from J; bases unmatched to any gene: 9. CDR3 length: 15 residues. The CDR3 DNA reads as TGCGCCAGCAGCCGGCTGCAGGGGGTAGCCGGGGAGCTGTTTTTT. It specifies CASSRLQGVAGELFF.

The chain is built from TRBV2 and TRBJ2-7, with 11 bases lining up with TRBD2. Trimming at V came to 11 bases and at J to 4 bases, leaving 4 bases not matched to a gene. CDR1 is SNHLY and CDR2 is FYNNEI in the germline V gene. CDR3 length: 12 amino acids. This CDR3 is CAAGTSGYEQYF. The CDR3 nucleotides are TGTGCCGCCGGGACTAGCGGTTACGAGCAGTACTTC.

In nucleotides, the CDR3 is TGCGCCAGCAGCCGTGCTCCTAGCGGACAAGAGACCCAGTACTTC. It translates to CASSRAPSGQETQYF. This rearrangement joins TRBV4-1 to TRBJ2-5; TRBD2 aligns across 7 bases. The CDR3 loop spans 15 amino acids. With V trimmed by 4 bases and J by 2 bases, 7 bases remained unmatched. Per germline, CDR1 MGHRA and CDR2 YSYEKL.

In this sample, this clone turned up once. The J gene is TRBJ1-1, the V gene TRBV18, with D perhaps TRBD1 (5 bases). With 2 bases removed from V and 0 bases from J, the gap between germline ends came to 10 bases. The CDR3 sequence is 15 residues long. CDR1 and CDR2 (germline): KGHSH, LQKENI. In DNA, the CDR3 is TGTGCCAGCTCACCATCAGGGTTCATGAACACTGAAGCTTTCTTT. Its translation is CASSPSGFMNTEAFF.

The chain combines TRBV5-1 with TRBJ1-6, with 8 bases that match TRBD1. This CDR3 spans 14 amino acids. Trimming removed 1 base from V and 9 bases from J; junction bases left unmatched: 3. The V gene's germline CDR1 is SGHRS and CDR2 YFSETQ. The DNA for the CDR3 is TGCGCCAGCAGCTTGAGACAGGGGAGTTCACCCCTCCACTTT. Amino acid sequence: CASSLRQGSSPLHF.

This clone was observed once. The V call is TRBV4-3, the J call TRBJ2-7; 10 nucleotides align to TRBD2. Germline CDR1 reads LGHNA; CDR2 reads YSLEER. The J segment lost 7 bases and the V segment lost 0 bases, leaving 12 bases of the junction unmatched. This CDR3 has 17 residues. This CDR3 is CASSQDFSAGGLMEQYF. The CDR3 DNA follows: TGCGCCAGCAGCCAAGATTTTTCAGCGGGAGGGTTGATGGAGCAGTACTTC.

V usage is TRBV5-1 and J usage is TRBJ2-3, with D unresolved. Trimming cost V 0 bases and J 0 bases, with 14 bases left between them. The CDR3 length is 17 residues. Per the germline V gene, CDR1 is SGHRS and CDR2 is YFSETQ. The DNA of the CDR3 is TGCGCCAGCAGCTTGGACTTAGGCGGTCCTAGCACAGATACGCAGTATTTT. It yields the protein CASSLDLGGPSTDTQYF.

CDR3 sequence (DNA): TGTGCCAGCAGCGCCCTGACAGGGTCCGAGACCCAGTACTTC. It specifies CASSALTGSETQYF. The rearrangement links TRBV7-2 to TRBJ2-5; 7 bases are a match to TRBD1. Per germline, CDR1 SGHTA and CDR2 FQGNSA. There are 14 residues in the CDR3. The V gene end was trimmed by 5 bases and the J gene end by 5 bases; junction bases not matched to a gene: 8.

The chain couples TRBV5-1 to TRBJ2-3; perhaps TRBD2 as D (5 bases). Germline V gene sequence: CDR1 SGHRS, CDR2 YFSETQ. The CDR3 length is 13 residues. Trimming took off 3 bases at V and 5 bases at J, with 10 bases between the two ends. The CDR3 spells CASSSLGGDTQYF. DNA of the CDR3: TGCGCCAGCAGCTCGCTAGGAGGAGATACGCAGTATTTT.

This clone was seen a handful of times. The chain has TRBV3-1 (or the pseudogene TRBV3-2) and TRBJ2-1; D unclear. The V gene's germline CDR1 is LGHDT and CDR2 YNNKEL (reference sequence). This CDR3 has 13 amino acids. V was pared by 0 bases and J by 10 bases, with 10 bases between. The CDR3 nucleotides are TGTGCCAGCAGCCAAGACTGGTCTGGCGAGCAGTTCTTC. This sequence encodes CASSQDWSGEQFF.

The chain joins TRBV28 to TRBJ2-7; a weak D match, TRBD2 (6 bases). Germline loops: CDR1 MDHEN, CDR2 SYDVKM. V gave up 5 bases and J gave up 6 bases, with 29 bases separating them. This CDR3 has 18 residues. The CDR3 DNA reads as TGTGCCAGCAGTCCGTCCTCGCCGGGCGTCGGGACTCGGGGCGAGCAGTACTTC. Translating gives CASSPSSPGVGTRGEQYF. Full variable domain (remainder filled in from reference TRBV28 and TRBJ2-7): DVKVTQSSRYLVKRTGEKVFLECVQDMDHENMFWYRQDPGLGLRLIYFSYDVKMKEKGDIPEGYSVSREKKERFSLILESASTNQTSMYLCASSPSSPGVGTRGEQYFGPGTRLTVT.

This clone appeared a few times. V and J are TRBV5-4 and TRBJ2-2; 11 bases match TRBD2. Per the germline V gene, CDR1 is SGHNT and CDR2 is YYREEE (reference sequence). With V trimmed by 3 bases and J by 5 bases, 3 bases remained unmatched. The CDR3 runs to 15 residues. Here the CDR3 reads CASSSGLAETGELFF. In DNA, the CDR3 is TGTGCCAGCAGCTCGGGACTAGCGGAGACCGGGGAGCTGTTTTTT.

This sequence joins TRBV2 and TRBJ2-1; 7 positions match TRBD2. From germline, CDR1 is SNHLY and CDR2 FYNNEI. The CDR3 length is 11 residues. The CDR3 sequence: CATSVNNEQFF. The DNA of the CDR3 is TGTGCTACTAGCGTGAACAATGAGCAGTTCTTC.

The gene calls are TRBV11-2 and TRBJ2-5; 10 bases match TRBD2. With V trimmed by 3 bases and J by 5 bases, 9 bases remained unmatched. The CDR3 covers 16 residues. CDR1 and CDR2 from the germline V gene are SGHAT and FQNNGV. The CDR3 nucleotides read TGTGCCAGCAGCTTGCGGCCAGCGGGGGGGCTGGAGACCCAGTACTTC. It is translated as CASSLRPAGGLETQYF.

The rearrangement joins TRBV29-1 to TRBJ2-3, with 9 positions matching TRBD2. The germline V gene has CDR1 SQVTM and CDR2 ANQGSEA. V shed 1 base and J 0 bases; nucleotides not matched to a gene: 5. The CDR3 sequence is 16 residues long. The CDR3 is CSVEGTSETSTDTQYF. DNA for the CDR3: TGCAGCGTTGAAGGGACTAGCGAAACTAGCACAGATACGCAGTATTTT.

The chain combines TRBV9 with TRBJ2-2; possibly TRBD2 for D (6 bases). CDR3 size: 16 residues. Trimming took off 7 bases at V and 0 bases at J, with 16 bases between the two ends. CDR1 SGDLS and CDR2 YYNGEE come from the germline V gene. CDR3 sequence reads: CASGTRDLANTGELFF. The CDR3 DNA reads TGTGCCAGCGGAACGCGGGACCTTGCGAACACCGGGGAGCTGTTTTTT. Full variable domain (remainder filled in from reference TRBV9 and TRBJ2-2): DSGVTQTPKHLITATGQRVTLRCSPRSGDLSVYWYQQSLDQGLQFLIQYYNGEERAKGNILERFSAQQFPDLHSELNLSSLELGDSALYFCASGTRDLANTGELFFGEGSRLTVL.

This chain joins TRBV5-4 and TRBJ2-3; 9 nucleotides agree with TRBD2. The CDR3 is 17 residues long. The germline gives CDR1 SGHNT, CDR2 YYREEE (reference sequence). With V trimmed by 0 bases and J by 0 bases, 5 bases remained unmatched. The CDR3, as DNA: TGTGCCAGCAGCTTGGAGCCCGCGGGAGGGAGCACAGATACGCAGTATTTT. This sequence encodes CASSLEPAGGSTDTQYF.

The gene calls are TRBV10-3 and TRBJ2-3; 7 bases agree with TRBD2. With V trimmed by 6 bases and J by 2 bases, 5 bases remained unmatched. This CDR3 has 14 residues. The germline V gene has CDR1 ENHRY and CDR2 SYGVKD. The CDR3 sequence is CAISAGTITDTQYF. CDR3 nucleotide sequence: TGTGCCATCAGCGCGGGGACTATCACAGATACGCAGTATTTT.

The chain joins TRBV6-2 or TRBV6-3 to TRBJ2-2, with TRBD1 matching over 8 bases. Germline loops: CDR1 MNHEY, CDR2 SVGEGT. The V and J ends lost 5 bases and 3 bases, in that order; junction bases with no gene match: 2. The CDR3 extends over 14 amino acids. CDR3 nucleotides: TGTGCCAGCAGTATGACAGGGGACACCGGGGAGCTGTTTTTT. Translation: CASSMTGDTGELFF.

The chain is built from TRBV5-6 and TRBJ1-1; 7 positions agree with TRBD1. The CDR3 is 15 amino acids. V gave up 1 base and J gave up 4 bases; unmatched junction bases: 7. Germline loops: CDR1 SGHDT, CDR2 YYEEEE. The CDR3 protein is CASSLYQGVVTEAFF. CDR3 bases: TGTGCCAGCAGCTTGTATCAGGGGGTAGTCACTGAAGCTTTCTTT.

This clone has only one observation. CDR3 DNA sequence: TGTGCCAGCAGCCCTGCGGGTGGACGGTCTTGGGAGCAGTACTTC. As protein: CASSPAGGRSWEQYF. V is TRBV28 and J is TRBJ2-7; D might be TRBD2 (5 bases). Germline V gene data show CDR1 as MDHEN and CDR2 as SYDVKM. V dropped 6 bases and J dropped 7 bases, with 22 bases sitting between them. The CDR3 runs to 15 residues.

The chain couples TRBV6-1 to TRBJ1-2; D possibly corresponds to TRBD1 (5 bases). V dropped 2 bases and J dropped 7 bases, with 11 bases sitting between them. CDR1 is MNHNS and CDR2 is SASEGT in the germline V gene. The CDR3 is 13 amino acids. This CDR3 is CASSETLRVGYTF. The CDR3 DNA is TGTGCCAGCAGTGAAACCCTCAGGGTTGGCTACACCTTC.

The V call is TRBV4-2, the J call TRBJ2-3; maybe TRBD2 (5 bases). The V end was cut by 1 base, the J end by 7 bases, with 12 bases between. This CDR3 is built from 14 residues. The germline CDR1 and CDR2 sequences are LGHNA and YNFKEQ. The CDR3 loop is CASSQGFLGNTQYF. For the CDR3, the DNA is TGTGCCAGCAGCCAAGGTTTTCTCGGGAATACGCAGTATTTT.

This clone has more than one count but fewer than ten. This chain joins TRBV2 and TRBJ2-7, with TRBD1 matching 7 bases. Trimming at V came to 6 bases and at J to 7 bases, leaving 9 bases not matched to a gene. Germline CDR1 is SNHLY and CDR2 is FYNNEI. CDR3 length equals 13 residues. The chain's CDR3 is CASRNRGSLEQYF. The CDR3 nucleotides are TGTGCCAGCAGAAACAGGGGATCGTTGGAGCAGTACTTC. The complete variable domain, with remaining parts taken from reference TRBV2 and TRBJ2-7, reads EPEVTQTPSHQVTQMGQEVILRCVPISNHLYFYWYRQILGQKVEFLVSFYNNEISEKSEIFDDQFSVERPDGSNFTLKIRSTKLEDSAMYFCASRNRGSLEQYFGPGTRLTVT.

V usage is TRBV7-2 and J usage is TRBJ2-2, with 14 bases that match TRBD2. This CDR3 region has 16 residues. The germline CDR1 and CDR2 sequences are SGHTA and FQGNSA. V trimming: 7 bases; J trimming: 8 bases; junction bases outside the gene matches: 9. The CDR3 bases are TGTGCCAGCATCTCATCGGGACTAGCGGGAGTAGGGGAGCTGTTTTTT. Its translation: CASISSGLAGVGELFF.

The chain joins TRBV9 to TRBJ2-1, with D possibly matching TRBD1 (5 bases). The germline V and J ends were trimmed by 3 bases and 7 bases, with 17 bases remaining between them. There are 15 residues in the CDR3. Germline V lookup: CDR1 SGDLS, CDR2 YYNGEE. CDR3 coding DNA: TGTGCCAGCAGCGGGGGCCAGGGTTTATTGAATGAGCAGTTCTTC. Its translation is CASSGGQGLLNEQFF. The full variable domain, with the rest looked up from reference TRBV9 and TRBJ2-1, is DSGVTQTPKHLITATGQRVTLRCSPRSGDLSVYWYQQSLDQGLQFLIQYYNGEERAKGNILERFSAQQFPDLHSELNLSSLELGDSALYFCASSGGQGLLNEQFFGPGTRLTVL.

The genes are TRBV19 and TRBJ1-4, with D possibly matching TRBD1 (6 bases). V shed 7 bases and J shed 6 bases, with 9 bases lying between them. The CDR3 totals 12 residues. Per germline, CDR1 LNHDA and CDR2 SQIVND (reference sequence). CDR3 DNA sequence: TGTGCCAGTAACAGGGCCCATGAAAAACTGTTTTTT. Translation: CASNRAHEKLFF.

In DNA form, the CDR3 reads TGTGCCTGGAGTCCCCCCCCGGGAGGGCCCAGGAGGACAGATACGCAGTATTTT. Its translation is CAWSPPPGGPRRTDTQYF. The V and J genes are TRBV30 and TRBJ2-3; 8 bases map to TRBD2. The CDR3 is 18 amino acids. The V and J ends lost 2 bases and 3 bases, in that order; junction bases with no gene match: 16. CDR1 is GTSNPN, CDR2 SVGIG, per germline (reference sequence).

The chain carries TRBV2 and TRBJ1-6; possible D gene TRBD1, 6 bases. Germline V CDR1 and CDR2: SNHLY, FYNNEI. This CDR3 has 15 amino acids. V lost 6 bases to trimming and J lost 0 bases, with 9 bases between them. The CDR3 bases are TGTGCCAGCAGCGCGGACAGCTCCTATAATTCACCCCTCCACTTT. It codes for CASSADSSYNSPLHF.